This TCR beta chain stems from a study of T cells in Graves' hyperthyroidism and ophthalmopathy. Whole-study findings and limits: Prediction of ophthalmopathy progression came a median around 7.1 months pre-onset.

There are many counts of this clonotype. The antigen is unknown. Amplification targeted TCR beta CDR3 regions from RNA transcripts. The TCR CDR3 first-round RT-PCR relied on the HTBI primer set. TCRdb reprocessed the multiplex PCR reads via MiXCR and lists one record per CDR3 protein. Of some 570,000 distinct CDR3 sequences detected, 12% to 15% appear once; the ten largest clones hold roughly 7.7%. Diagnoses used clinical symptoms, serum thyroxine and TRAb, thyroid ultrasound and orbital computed tomography. J was trimmed by 1 base and V by 6 bases; bases with no gene match: 14. There are 17 residues in the CDR3. CDR1 and CDR2 from the germline V gene are LGHDT and YNNKEL (reference sequence).

The chain joins TRBV3-1 to TRBJ2-5, with TRBD1 matching 7 bases. The source material was blood. The source is a woman aged 18-29 years with Graves' ophthalmopathy. The CDR3, as DNA: TGTGCCAGCAGTCGCTCAACCGGGACAGAGTTCCAAGAGACCCAGTACTTC. It translates to CASSRSTGTEFQETQYF.